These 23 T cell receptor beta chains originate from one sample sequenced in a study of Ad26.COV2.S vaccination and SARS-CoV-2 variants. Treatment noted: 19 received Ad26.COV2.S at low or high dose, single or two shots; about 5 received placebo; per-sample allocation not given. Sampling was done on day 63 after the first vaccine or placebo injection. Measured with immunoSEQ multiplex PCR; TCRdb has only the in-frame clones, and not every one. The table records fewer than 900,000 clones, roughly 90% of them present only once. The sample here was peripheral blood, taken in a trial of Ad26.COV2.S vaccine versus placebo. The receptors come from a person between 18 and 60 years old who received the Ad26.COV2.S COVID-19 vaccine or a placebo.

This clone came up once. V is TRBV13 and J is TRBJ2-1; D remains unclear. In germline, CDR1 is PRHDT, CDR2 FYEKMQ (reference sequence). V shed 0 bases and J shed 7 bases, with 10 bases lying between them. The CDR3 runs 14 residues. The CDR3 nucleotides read TGTGCCAGCAGCTTAGGGCCCCCCGGGAATGAGCAGTTCTTC. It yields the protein CASSLGPPGNEQFF.

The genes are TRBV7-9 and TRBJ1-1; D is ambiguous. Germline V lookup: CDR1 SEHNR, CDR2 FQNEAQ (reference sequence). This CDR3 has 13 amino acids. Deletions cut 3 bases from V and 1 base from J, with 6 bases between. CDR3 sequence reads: CASSFQENTEAFF. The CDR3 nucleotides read TGTGCCAGCAGCTTTCAGGAGAACACTGAAGCTTTCTTT.

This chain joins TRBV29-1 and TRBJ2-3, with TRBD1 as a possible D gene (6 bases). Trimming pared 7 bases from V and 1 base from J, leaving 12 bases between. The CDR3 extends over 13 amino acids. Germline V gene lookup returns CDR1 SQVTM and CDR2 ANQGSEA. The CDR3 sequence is CSASPGGTDTQYF. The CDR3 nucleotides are TGCAGCGCATCCCCAGGGGGCACAGATACGCAGTATTTT.

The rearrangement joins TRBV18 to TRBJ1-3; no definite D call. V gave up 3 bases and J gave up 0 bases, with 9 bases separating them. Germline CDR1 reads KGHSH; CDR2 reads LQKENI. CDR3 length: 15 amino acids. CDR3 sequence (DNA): TGTGCCAGCTCACCGTCCGTCGGCTCTGGAAACACCATATATTTT. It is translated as CASSPSVGSGNTIYF.

CDR3 sequence reads: CASSLAAGVTYEQYF. The CDR3 DNA reads TGTGCCAGCAGCTTAGCCGCAGGGGTTACCTACGAGCAGTACTTC. V is TRBV7-2 and J is TRBJ2-7; maybe TRBD1 (6 bases). Per the germline V gene, CDR1 is SGHTA and CDR2 is FQGNSA. This CDR3 is built from 15 residues. V shed 0 bases and J shed 2 bases, with 11 bases lying between them.

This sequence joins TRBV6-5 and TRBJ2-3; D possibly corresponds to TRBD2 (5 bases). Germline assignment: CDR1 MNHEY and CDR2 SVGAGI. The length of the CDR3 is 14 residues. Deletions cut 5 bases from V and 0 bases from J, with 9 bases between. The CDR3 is CASSTGGSTDTQYF. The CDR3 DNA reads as TGTGCCAGCAGTACGGGCGGGAGCACAGATACGCAGTATTTT.

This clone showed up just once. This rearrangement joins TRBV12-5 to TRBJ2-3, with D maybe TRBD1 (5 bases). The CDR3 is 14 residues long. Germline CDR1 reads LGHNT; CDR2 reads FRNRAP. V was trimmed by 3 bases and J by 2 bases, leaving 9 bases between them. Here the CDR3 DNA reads TGTGCTAGTGGTTTTGACAGAAACACAGATACGCAGTATTTT. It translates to CASGFDRNTDTQYF. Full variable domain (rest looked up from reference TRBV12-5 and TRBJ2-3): DARVTQTPRHKVTEMGQEVTMRCQPILGHNTVFWYRQTMMQGLELLAYFRNRAPLDDSGMPKDRFSAEMPDATLATLKIQPSEPRDSAVYFCASGFDRNTDTQYFGPGTRLTVL.

The CDR3 sequence is CAWSLDRGDNTIYF. In DNA, the CDR3 is TGTGCCTGGAGTTTGGACAGGGGGGACAACACCATATATTTT. The chain couples TRBV30 to TRBJ1-3, with 10 positions matching TRBD1. V lost 2 bases, J lost 7 bases, and 5 bases stayed unmatched. The CDR3 is made up of 14 amino acids. Germline values: CDR1 GTSNPN, CDR2 SVGIG (reference sequence). Looking up the rest from reference TRBV30 and TRBJ1-3 gives the full variable domain: SQTIHQWPATLVQPVGSPLSLECTVEGTSNPNLYWYRQAAGRGLQLLFYSVGIGQISSEVPQNLSASRPQDRQFILSSKKLLLSDSGFYLCAWSLDRGDNTIYFGEGSWLTVV.

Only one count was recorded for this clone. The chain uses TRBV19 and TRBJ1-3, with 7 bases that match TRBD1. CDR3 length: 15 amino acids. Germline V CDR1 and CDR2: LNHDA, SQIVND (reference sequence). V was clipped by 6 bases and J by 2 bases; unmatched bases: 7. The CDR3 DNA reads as TGTGCCAGTAGCTTTGCAGGGGGGACTGGAAACACCATATATTTT. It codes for CASSFAGGTGNTIYF. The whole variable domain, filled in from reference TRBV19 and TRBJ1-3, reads DGGITQSPKYLFRKEGQNVTLSCEQNLNHDAMYWYRQDPGQGLRLIYYSQIVNDFQKGDIAEGYSVSREKKESFPLTVTSAQKNPTAFYLCASSFAGGTGNTIYFGEGSWLTVV.

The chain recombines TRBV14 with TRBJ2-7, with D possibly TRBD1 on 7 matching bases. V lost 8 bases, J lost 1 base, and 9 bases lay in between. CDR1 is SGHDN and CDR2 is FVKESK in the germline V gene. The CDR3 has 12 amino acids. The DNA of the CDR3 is TGTGCCAGCGCGGGACAGTCCTACGAGCAGTACTTC. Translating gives CASAGQSYEQYF.

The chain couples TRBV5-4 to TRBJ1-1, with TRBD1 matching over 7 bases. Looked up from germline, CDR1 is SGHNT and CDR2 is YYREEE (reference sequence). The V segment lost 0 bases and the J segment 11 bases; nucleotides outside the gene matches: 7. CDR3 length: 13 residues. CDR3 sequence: CASSLDGGRGAFF. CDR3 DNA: TGTGCCAGCAGCTTGGACGGGGGCAGGGGGGCTTTCTTT.

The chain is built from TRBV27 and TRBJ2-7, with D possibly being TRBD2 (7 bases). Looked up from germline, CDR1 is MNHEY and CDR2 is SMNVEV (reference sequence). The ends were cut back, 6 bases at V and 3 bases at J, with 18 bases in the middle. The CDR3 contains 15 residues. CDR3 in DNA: TGTGCCAGCAGCTGGGGGGGGGCATCCAACTACGAGCAGTACTTC. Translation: CASSWGGASNYEQYF.

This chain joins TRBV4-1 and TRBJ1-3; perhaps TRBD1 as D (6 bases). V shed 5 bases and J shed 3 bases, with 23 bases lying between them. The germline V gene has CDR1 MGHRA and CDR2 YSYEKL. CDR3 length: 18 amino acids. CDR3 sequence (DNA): TGCGCCAGCAGCACTAAGGACAGCGCATCTGACTATGGAAACACCATATATTTT. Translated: CASSTKDSASDYGNTIYF.

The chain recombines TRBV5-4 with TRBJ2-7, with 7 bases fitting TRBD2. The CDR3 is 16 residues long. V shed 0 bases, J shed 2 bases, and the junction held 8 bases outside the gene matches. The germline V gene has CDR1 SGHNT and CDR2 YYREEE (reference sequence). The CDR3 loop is CASSLGGSGHTYEQYF. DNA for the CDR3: TGTGCCAGCAGCTTGGGGGGTAGCGGGCATACCTACGAGCAGTACTTC.

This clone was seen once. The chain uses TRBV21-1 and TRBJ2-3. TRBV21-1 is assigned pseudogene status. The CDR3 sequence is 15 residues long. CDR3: CASSTDVASTDTQYF. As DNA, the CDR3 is TGTGCCAGCAGCACGGACGTAGCCTCCACAGATACGCAGTATTTT.

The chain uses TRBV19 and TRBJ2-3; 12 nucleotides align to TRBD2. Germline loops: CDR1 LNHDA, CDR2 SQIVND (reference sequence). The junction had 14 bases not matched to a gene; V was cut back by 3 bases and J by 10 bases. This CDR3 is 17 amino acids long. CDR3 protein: CASSMGLRTSGEFAQYF. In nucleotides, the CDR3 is TGTGCCAGTAGTATGGGGCTCCGGACTAGCGGGGAGTTCGCGCAGTATTTT.

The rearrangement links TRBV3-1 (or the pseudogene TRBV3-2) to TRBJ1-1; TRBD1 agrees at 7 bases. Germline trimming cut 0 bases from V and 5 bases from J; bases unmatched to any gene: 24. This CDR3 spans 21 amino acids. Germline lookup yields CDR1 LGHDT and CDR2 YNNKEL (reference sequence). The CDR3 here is CASSQDSGGGMFLQGTTEAFF. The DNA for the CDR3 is TGTGCCAGCAGCCAAGATTCAGGCGGGGGGATGTTCCTACAGGGGACGACTGAAGCTTTCTTT.

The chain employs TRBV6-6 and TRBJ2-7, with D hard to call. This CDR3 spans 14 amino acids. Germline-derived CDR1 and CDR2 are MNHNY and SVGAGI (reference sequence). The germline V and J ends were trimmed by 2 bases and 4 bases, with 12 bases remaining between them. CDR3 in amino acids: CASSYLGSKYEQYF. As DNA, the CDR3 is TGTGCCAGCAGTTACCTTGGCAGTAAGTACGAGCAGTACTTC.

The CDR3 DNA follows: TGTGCCAGCAGTCCAACCCAGGGGATAACGGGGAATGAGCAGTTCTTC. Residues: CASSPTQGITGNEQFF. The chain joins TRBV2 to TRBJ2-1, with D perhaps matching TRBD1 (6 bases). The CDR3 contains 16 residues. The germline CDR1 and CDR2 sequences are SNHLY and FYNNEI. V lost 5 bases, J lost 7 bases, and 21 bases lay in between.

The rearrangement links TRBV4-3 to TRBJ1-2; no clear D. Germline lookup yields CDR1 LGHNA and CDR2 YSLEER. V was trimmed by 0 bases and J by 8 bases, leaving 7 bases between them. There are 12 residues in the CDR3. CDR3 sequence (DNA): TGCGCCAGCAGCCAAGAAGGGTGGGGCTACACCTTC. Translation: CASSQEGWGYTF.

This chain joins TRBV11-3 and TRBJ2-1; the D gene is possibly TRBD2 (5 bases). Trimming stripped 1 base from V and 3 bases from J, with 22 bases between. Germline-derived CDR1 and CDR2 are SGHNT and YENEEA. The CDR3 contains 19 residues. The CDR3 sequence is CASSLVGGGGGMDYNEQFF. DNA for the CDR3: TGTGCCAGCAGCTTAGTTGGCGGAGGTGGTGGGATGGACTACAATGAGCAGTTCTTC. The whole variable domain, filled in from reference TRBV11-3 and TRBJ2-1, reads EAGVVQSPRYKIIEKKQPVAFWCNPISGHNTLYWYLQNLGQGPELLIRYENEEAVDDSQLPKDRFSAERLKGVDSTLKIQPAELGDSAVYLCASSLVGGGGGMDYNEQFFGPGTRLTVL.

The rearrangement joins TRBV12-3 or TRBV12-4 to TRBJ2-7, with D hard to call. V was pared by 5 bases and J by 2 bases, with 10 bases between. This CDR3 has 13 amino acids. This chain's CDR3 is CASSPSRAYEQYF. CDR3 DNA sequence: TGTGCCAGCAGTCCGTCCCGAGCCTACGAGCAGTACTTC.

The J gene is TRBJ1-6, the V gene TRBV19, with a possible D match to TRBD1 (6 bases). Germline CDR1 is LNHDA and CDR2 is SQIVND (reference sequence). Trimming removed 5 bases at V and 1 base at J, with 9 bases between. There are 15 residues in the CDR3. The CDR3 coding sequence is TGTGCCAGTAGTGTGACAGGTTCCTATAATTCACCCCTCCACTTT. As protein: CASSVTGSYNSPLHF.